The entry below describes one TCR beta chain. Participants came from roughly 23 US areas, aged roughly 18 to 95 years. Among Cohort 3 donors, those recovered had two negative PCRs, clearance, or symptom resolution. These data come from a study of blood T cell repertoires in COVID-19. In the original analysis: Reference gene primer amplification gave nucleated cell count estimates. Profiled with immunoSEQ multiplex PCR; TCRdb holds only in-frame clones, not every one. V and J calls and clone size are given by that table; D and trimming were obtained from the DNA. The profile shows about 300,000 clones, just over 85% of them singletons. Source material: PBMCs or T cells enriched from blood (not recorded which). This clonotype originated in a woman aged 18-35 years who had recovered from COVID-19.

The CDR3 loop reads CASSPGVGDTEAFF. CDR3 DNA sequence: TGTGCCAGCAGCCCGGGGGTCGGGGACACTGAAGCTTTCTTT. The chain couples TRBV9 to TRBJ1-1; perhaps TRBD1 as D (5 bases). Trimming took off 4 bases at V and 3 bases at J, with 13 bases between the two ends. This CDR3 region has 14 residues. Germline CDR1 and CDR2: SGDLS and YYNGEE.